Presented here are 7 T cell receptor beta chains from one specimen sequenced in a study of cytomegalovirus exposure and HLA in healthy donors. In the PCR, 60 Vbeta and 13 Jbeta primers were used. Sequenced by immunoSEQ multiplex PCR; TCRdb stores in-frame clones only, minus some. The top ten hold around 2% of the sample, which has 150,000 to 200,000 clones, 70% to 80% seen once. Material: PBMCs. The origin of the receptors is a woman aged 25 to 39 in good health and CMV-seropositive.

The chain joins TRBV7-8 to TRBJ2-7; D ambiguous. CDR1 SGHVS and CDR2 FQNEAQ come from the germline V gene. The CDR3 extends over 14 amino acids. V lost 4 bases to trimming and J lost 2 bases, with 12 bases between them. This CDR3 reads CASSYSPGTYEQYF. CDR3 coding DNA: TGTGCCAGCAGCTATTCACCAGGCACCTACGAGCAGTACTTC.

The chain is built from TRBV9 and TRBJ2-3; D not certain. The V gene's germline CDR1 is SGDLS and CDR2 YYNGEE. The CDR3 is 15 amino acids. With 4 bases removed from V and 0 bases from J, the gap between germline ends came to 12 bases. This CDR3 reads CASSSGGLSTDTQYF. The CDR3 nucleotides are TGTGCCAGCAGCTCAGGTGGGCTTAGCACAGATACGCAGTATTTT.

The chain links TRBV30 to TRBJ2-1; 8 bases map to TRBD2. Germline assignment: CDR1 GTSNPN and CDR2 SVGIG (reference sequence). The ends lost 1 base at V and 2 bases at J; junction bases unmatched: 1. The length of the CDR3 is 14 residues. The CDR3 DNA reads TGTGCCTGGAGTGGCGGGAGGCCCTACAATGAGCAGTTCTTC. Translation gives CAWSGGRPYNEQFF.

This clone appeared a few times. CDR3 residues: CASSLTGGAGNTIYF. CDR3 DNA: TGTGCCAGCAGCTTGACAGGGGGCGCTGGAAACACCATATATTTT. V usage is TRBV5-4 and J usage is TRBJ1-3; TRBD1 matches at 9 bases. The CDR3 consists of 15 residues. The trim removed 1 base at V and 2 bases at J, leaving 1 base unmatched. CDR1 and CDR2 from the germline V gene are SGHNT and YYREEE (reference sequence). Full variable domain (remainder filled in from reference TRBV5-4 and TRBJ1-3): ETGVTQSPTHLIKTRGQQVTLRCSSQSGHNTVSWYQQALGQGPQFIFQYYREEENGRGNFPPRFSGLQFPNYSSELNVNALELDDSALYLCASSLTGGAGNTIYFGEGSWLTVV.

The chain couples TRBV30 to TRBJ2-2; D might be TRBD1 (5 bases). The germline V gene encodes CDR1 GTSNPN and CDR2 SVGIG (reference sequence). Trimming stripped 2 bases from V and 0 bases from J, with 10 bases between. The CDR3 consists of 15 residues. The CDR3 bases are TGTGCCTGGAGTAGGGGCAGGTCGAACACCGGGGAGCTGTTTTTT. Amino acid sequence: CAWSRGRSNTGELFF.

The chain joins TRBV30 to TRBJ1-1; D unclear. Germline CDR1 GTSNPN, CDR2 SVGIG (reference sequence). V was trimmed by 5 bases and J by 3 bases, leaving 13 bases between them. This CDR3 has 13 residues. The CDR3 sequence: CAWEGQRYTEAFF. The DNA for the CDR3 is TGTGCCTGGGAGGGTCAGAGATACACTGAAGCTTTCTTT.

J is TRBJ2-1 and V is TRBV27; no firm D call. The CDR3 runs 13 residues. Trimming took 2 bases from V and 8 from J, leaving 10 bases between them. Germline V lookup: CDR1 MNHEY, CDR2 SMNVEV (reference sequence). The CDR3 reads CASSLLGTHEQFF. The CDR3 nucleotides read TGTGCCAGCAGTTTACTAGGAACCCATGAGCAGTTCTTC.